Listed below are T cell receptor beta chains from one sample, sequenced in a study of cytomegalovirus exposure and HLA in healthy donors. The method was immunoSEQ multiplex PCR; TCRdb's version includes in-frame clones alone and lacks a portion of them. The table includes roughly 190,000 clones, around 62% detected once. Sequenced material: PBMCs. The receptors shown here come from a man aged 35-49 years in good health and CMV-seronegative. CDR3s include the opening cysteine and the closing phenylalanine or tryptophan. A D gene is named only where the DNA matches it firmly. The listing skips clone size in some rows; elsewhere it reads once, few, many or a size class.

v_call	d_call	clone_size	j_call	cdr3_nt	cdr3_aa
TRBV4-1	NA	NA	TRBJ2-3	TGCGCCAGCAGCCAGGTACCGGGACTCTCAGGACCAGATACGCAGTATTTT	CASSQVPGLSGPDTQYF
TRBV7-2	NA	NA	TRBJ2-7	TGTGCCAGCAGCTTAGACCCCAGTTCCTACGAGCAGTACTTC	CASSLDPSSYEQYF
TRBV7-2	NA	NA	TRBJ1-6	TGTGCCAGCAGCAAACACGGCCTCGGCGGTTCACCCCTCCACTTT	CASSKHGLGGSPLHF
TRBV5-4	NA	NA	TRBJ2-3	TGTGCCAGCACCCCCCTGGGAGGTCGCGATACGCAGTATTTT	CASTPLGGRDTQYF
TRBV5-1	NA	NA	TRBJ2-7	TGCGCCAGCAGCTTGGTGCAGGGGAGCTCCTACGAGCAGTACTTC	CASSLVQGSSYEQYF
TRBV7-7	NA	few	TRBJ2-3	TGTGCTAGCAGCTTAGGAGGAAGACCAACAGATACGCAGTATTTT	CASSLGGRPTDTQYF
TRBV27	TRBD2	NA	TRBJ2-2	TGTGCCAGCAGTTCCCTTTCCCCGGGACTACGTACTACCGGGGAGCTGTTTTTT	CASSSLSPGLRTTGELFF
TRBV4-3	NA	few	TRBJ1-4	TGCGCCAGCAGCCCATATGGACTGCGCGAGGAAAAACTGTTTTTT	CASSPYGLREEKLFF
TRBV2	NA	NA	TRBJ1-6	TGTGCCAGCAGAAGGGGGTCTGGGTATTCACCCCTCCACTTT	CASRRGSGYSPLHF
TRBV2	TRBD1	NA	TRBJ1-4	TGTGCCAGCAGTGGACAGGGTCTTGGTGAAAAACTGTTTTTT	CASSGQGLGEKLFF
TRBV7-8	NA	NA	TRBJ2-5	TGTGCCAGCAGCTTACCACGGCAAGAGACCCAGTACTTC	CASSLPRQETQYF
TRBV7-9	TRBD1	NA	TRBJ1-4	TGTGCCAGCAGCTCCTCCGCACAGGGGGCGCTGGGTGAAAAACTGTTTTTT	CASSSSAQGALGEKLFF
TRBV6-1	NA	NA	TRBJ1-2	TGTGCCAGCAGTGAAGGACCGACTTACACCTTC	CASSEGPTYTF
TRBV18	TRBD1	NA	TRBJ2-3	TGTGCCAGCTCACCTGCCAGGGGGCGAGATACGCAGTATTTT	CASSPARGRDTQYF
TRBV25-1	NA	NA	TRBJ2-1	TGTGCCAGCAGTGAATGGGTGGGAGAGGCCCTACTCAATGAGCAGTTCTTC	CASSEWVGEALLNEQFF
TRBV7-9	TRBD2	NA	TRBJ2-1	TGTGCCAGCAGACCCCGACTAGCGGGCAATGAGCAGTTCTTC	CASRPRLAGNEQFF
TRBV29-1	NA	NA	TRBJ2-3	TGCAGCGTTGACGCGACAGGTGCTTCAGATACGCAGTATTTT	CSVDATGASDTQYF
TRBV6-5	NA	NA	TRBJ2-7	TGTGCCAGTAGTTACGGAGGGGGCGGGGTCTACGAGCAGTACTTC	CASSYGGGGVYEQYF
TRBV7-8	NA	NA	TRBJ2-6	TGTGCCAGCAGCATTCTTCCCCAGGGTGGTGGGGCCAACGTCCTGACTTTC	CASSILPQGGGANVLTF